This T cell receptor beta chain was retrieved from a study of glioma-infiltrating T cells. Amplification of TCR alpha and beta CDR3 regions from RNA used iRepertoire nested multiplex PCR. Tissue mRNA or PBMC total RNA, about 90-450 ng, went into one-step reverse transcription and amplification. TCRdb called the multiplex PCR reads again in MiXCR, with one record for every CDR3 protein. The sample carries some 160,000 distinct CDR3 sequences, about 40% recorded once. The CDR3 totals 15 residues. With 7 bases clipped from V and 5 bases from J, the junction kept 7 bases outside the gene matches. The germline V gene has CDR1 MNHNS and CDR2 SASEGT. On this clonotype itself: No antigen is known for it.

Notes on the study in general: Tissue-blood divergence was below expectation in non-neoplastic patients, above in gliomas. CDR3 overlap between tissue and blood was very small.

The clonotype was recovered from a human donor with low-grade glioma or glioblastoma, undergoing nonglioma brain surgery, or in good health (not recorded which). The chain couples TRBV6-1 to TRBJ2-5; 13 bases are a match to TRBD2. Sequenced sample: glioma tissue, nonneoplastic brain tissue, or PBMCs (not recorded which). CDR3 residues: CASTDGLAGAETQYF. The CDR3 nucleotides read TGTGCCAGCACTGACGGACTAGCGGGAGCCGAGACCCAGTACTTC.